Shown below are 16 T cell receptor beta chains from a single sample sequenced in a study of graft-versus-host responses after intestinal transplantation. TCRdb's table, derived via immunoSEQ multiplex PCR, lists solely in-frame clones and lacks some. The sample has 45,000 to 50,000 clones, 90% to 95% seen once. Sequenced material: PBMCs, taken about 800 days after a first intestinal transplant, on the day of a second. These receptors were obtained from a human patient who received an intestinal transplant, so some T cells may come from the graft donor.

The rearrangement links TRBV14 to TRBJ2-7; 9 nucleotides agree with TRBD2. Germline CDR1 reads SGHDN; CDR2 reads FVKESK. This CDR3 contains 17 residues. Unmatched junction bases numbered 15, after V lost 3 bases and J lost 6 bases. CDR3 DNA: TGTGCCAGCAGCCAGGGTCTCGCTAGCGGGGTCTCGGGCGAGCAGTACTTC. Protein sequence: CASSQGLASGVSGEQYF.

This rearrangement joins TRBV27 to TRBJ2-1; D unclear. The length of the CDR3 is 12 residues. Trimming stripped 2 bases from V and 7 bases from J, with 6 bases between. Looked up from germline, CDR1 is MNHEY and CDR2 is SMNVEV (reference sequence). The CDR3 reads CASSLGRNEQFF. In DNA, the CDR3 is TGTGCCAGCAGTTTAGGTCGGAATGAGCAGTTCTTC.

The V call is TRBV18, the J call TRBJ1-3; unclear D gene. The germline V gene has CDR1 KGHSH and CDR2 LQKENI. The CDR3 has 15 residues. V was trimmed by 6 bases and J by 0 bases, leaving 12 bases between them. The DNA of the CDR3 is TGTGCCAGCTCTTCCGGCCGGATCTCTGGAAACACCATATATTTT. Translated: CASSSGRISGNTIYF.

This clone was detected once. The CDR3 nucleotides are TGTGCCTGGAGTACCGATAGGACTAGCTCTTCCTACGAGCAGTACTTC. It is translated as CAWSTDRTSSSYEQYF. V and J are TRBV30 and TRBJ2-7, with 8 bases aligning to TRBD2. The V segment lost 2 bases and the J segment 1 base; nucleotides outside the gene matches: 10. CDR3 length equals 16 residues. Per germline, CDR1 GTSNPN and CDR2 SVGIG (reference sequence).

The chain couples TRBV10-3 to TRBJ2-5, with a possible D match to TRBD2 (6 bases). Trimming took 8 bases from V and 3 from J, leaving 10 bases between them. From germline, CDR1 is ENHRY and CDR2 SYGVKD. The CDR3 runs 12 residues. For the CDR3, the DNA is TGTGCCATCGGGACTGCGAAAGAGACCCAGTACTTC. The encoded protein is CAIGTAKETQYF.

For the CDR3, the DNA is TGTGCCAGCAGTTACGGGCGAGCTAGCACAGATACGCAGTATTTT. This codes for CASSYGRASTDTQYF. The chain is built from TRBV6-6 and TRBJ2-3; unclear D gene. V dropped 2 bases and J dropped 0 bases, with 9 bases sitting between them. Germline CDR1 reads MNHNY; CDR2 reads SVGAGI (reference sequence). The CDR3 contains 15 residues.

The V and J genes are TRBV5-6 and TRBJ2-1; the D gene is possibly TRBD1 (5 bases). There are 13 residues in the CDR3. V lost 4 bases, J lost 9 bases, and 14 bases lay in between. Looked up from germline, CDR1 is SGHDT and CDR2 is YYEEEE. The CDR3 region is CASSRQPLGEQFF. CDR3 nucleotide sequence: TGTGCCAGCAGCAGACAGCCCCTGGGTGAGCAGTTCTTC.

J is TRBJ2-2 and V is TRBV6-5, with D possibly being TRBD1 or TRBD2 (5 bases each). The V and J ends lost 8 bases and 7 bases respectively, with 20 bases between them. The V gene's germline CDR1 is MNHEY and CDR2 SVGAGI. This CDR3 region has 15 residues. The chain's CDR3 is CASPPEGEGIGELFF. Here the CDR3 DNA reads TGTGCCAGCCCCCCTGAAGGCGAGGGGATCGGGGAGCTGTTTTTT.

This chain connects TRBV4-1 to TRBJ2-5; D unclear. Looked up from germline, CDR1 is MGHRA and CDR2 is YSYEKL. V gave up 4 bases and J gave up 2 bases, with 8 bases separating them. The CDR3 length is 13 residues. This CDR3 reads CASSPTEQETQYF. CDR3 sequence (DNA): TGCGCCAGCAGCCCGACTGAACAAGAGACCCAGTACTTC.

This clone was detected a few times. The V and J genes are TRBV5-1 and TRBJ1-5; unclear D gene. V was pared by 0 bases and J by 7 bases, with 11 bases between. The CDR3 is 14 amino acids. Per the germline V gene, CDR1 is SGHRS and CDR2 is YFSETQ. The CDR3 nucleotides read TGCGCCAGCAGCTTGGGCCATATCGACCAGCCCCAGCATTTT. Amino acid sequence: CASSLGHIDQPQHF.

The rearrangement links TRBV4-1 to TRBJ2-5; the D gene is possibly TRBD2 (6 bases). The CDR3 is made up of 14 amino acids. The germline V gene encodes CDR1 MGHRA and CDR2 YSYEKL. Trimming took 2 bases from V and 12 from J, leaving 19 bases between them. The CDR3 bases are TGCGCCAGCAGCCAACTTGACCGCGGGGCTCTCAAGTACTTC. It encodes CASSQLDRGALKYF.

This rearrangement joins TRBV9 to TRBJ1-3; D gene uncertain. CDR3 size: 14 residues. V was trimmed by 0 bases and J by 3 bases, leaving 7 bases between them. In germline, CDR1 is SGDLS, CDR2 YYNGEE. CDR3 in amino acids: CASSVVGNGNTIYF. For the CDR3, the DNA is TGTGCCAGCAGCGTAGTCGGGAATGGAAACACCATATATTTT.

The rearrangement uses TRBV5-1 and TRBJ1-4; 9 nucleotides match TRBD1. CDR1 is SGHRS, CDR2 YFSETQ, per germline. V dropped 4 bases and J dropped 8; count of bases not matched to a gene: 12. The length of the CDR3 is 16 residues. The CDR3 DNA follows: TGCGCCAGCAGCCTCACACCACAGGGGGCGGGGGAAAAACTGTTTTTT. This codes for CASSLTPQGAGEKLFF.

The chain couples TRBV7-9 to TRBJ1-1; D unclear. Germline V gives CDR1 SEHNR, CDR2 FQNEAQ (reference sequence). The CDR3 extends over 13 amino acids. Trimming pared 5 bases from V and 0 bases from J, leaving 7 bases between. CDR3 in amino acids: CASSPTVNTEAFF. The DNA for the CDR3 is TGTGCCAGCAGCCCAACAGTGAACACTGAAGCTTTCTTT.

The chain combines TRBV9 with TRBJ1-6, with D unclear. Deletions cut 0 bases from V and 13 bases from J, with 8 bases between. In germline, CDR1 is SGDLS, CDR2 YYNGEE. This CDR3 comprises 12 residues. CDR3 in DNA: TGTGCCAGCAGCGTAGGTGGGGTCCCCCTCCACTTT. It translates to CASSVGGVPLHF.

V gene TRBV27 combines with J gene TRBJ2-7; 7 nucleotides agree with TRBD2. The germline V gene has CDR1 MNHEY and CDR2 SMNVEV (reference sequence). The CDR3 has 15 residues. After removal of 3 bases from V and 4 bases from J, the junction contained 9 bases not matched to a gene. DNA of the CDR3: TGTGCCAGCAGTTTTCGACCCCGGGGAGGGTACGAGCAGTACTTC. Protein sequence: CASSFRPRGGYEQYF.